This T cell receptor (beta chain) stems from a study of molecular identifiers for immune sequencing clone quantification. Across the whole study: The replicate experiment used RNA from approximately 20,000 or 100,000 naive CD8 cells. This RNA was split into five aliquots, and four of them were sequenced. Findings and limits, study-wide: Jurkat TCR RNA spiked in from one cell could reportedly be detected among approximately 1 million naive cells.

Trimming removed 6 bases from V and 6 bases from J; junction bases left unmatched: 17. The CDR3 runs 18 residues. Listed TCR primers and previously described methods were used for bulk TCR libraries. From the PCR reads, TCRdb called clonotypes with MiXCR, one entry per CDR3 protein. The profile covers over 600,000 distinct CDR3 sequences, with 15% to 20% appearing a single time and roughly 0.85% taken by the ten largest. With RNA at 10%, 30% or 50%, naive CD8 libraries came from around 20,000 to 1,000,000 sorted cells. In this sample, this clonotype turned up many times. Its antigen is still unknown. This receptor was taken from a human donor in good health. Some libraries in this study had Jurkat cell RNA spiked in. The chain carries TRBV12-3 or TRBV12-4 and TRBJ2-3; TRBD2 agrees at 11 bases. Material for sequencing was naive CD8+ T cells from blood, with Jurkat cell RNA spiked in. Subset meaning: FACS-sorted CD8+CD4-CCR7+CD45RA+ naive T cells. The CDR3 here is CASSLGPLAGETGDTQYF. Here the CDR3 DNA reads TGTGCCAGCAGCCTAGGGCCACTAGCGGGGGAGACAGGCGATACGCAGTATTTT.